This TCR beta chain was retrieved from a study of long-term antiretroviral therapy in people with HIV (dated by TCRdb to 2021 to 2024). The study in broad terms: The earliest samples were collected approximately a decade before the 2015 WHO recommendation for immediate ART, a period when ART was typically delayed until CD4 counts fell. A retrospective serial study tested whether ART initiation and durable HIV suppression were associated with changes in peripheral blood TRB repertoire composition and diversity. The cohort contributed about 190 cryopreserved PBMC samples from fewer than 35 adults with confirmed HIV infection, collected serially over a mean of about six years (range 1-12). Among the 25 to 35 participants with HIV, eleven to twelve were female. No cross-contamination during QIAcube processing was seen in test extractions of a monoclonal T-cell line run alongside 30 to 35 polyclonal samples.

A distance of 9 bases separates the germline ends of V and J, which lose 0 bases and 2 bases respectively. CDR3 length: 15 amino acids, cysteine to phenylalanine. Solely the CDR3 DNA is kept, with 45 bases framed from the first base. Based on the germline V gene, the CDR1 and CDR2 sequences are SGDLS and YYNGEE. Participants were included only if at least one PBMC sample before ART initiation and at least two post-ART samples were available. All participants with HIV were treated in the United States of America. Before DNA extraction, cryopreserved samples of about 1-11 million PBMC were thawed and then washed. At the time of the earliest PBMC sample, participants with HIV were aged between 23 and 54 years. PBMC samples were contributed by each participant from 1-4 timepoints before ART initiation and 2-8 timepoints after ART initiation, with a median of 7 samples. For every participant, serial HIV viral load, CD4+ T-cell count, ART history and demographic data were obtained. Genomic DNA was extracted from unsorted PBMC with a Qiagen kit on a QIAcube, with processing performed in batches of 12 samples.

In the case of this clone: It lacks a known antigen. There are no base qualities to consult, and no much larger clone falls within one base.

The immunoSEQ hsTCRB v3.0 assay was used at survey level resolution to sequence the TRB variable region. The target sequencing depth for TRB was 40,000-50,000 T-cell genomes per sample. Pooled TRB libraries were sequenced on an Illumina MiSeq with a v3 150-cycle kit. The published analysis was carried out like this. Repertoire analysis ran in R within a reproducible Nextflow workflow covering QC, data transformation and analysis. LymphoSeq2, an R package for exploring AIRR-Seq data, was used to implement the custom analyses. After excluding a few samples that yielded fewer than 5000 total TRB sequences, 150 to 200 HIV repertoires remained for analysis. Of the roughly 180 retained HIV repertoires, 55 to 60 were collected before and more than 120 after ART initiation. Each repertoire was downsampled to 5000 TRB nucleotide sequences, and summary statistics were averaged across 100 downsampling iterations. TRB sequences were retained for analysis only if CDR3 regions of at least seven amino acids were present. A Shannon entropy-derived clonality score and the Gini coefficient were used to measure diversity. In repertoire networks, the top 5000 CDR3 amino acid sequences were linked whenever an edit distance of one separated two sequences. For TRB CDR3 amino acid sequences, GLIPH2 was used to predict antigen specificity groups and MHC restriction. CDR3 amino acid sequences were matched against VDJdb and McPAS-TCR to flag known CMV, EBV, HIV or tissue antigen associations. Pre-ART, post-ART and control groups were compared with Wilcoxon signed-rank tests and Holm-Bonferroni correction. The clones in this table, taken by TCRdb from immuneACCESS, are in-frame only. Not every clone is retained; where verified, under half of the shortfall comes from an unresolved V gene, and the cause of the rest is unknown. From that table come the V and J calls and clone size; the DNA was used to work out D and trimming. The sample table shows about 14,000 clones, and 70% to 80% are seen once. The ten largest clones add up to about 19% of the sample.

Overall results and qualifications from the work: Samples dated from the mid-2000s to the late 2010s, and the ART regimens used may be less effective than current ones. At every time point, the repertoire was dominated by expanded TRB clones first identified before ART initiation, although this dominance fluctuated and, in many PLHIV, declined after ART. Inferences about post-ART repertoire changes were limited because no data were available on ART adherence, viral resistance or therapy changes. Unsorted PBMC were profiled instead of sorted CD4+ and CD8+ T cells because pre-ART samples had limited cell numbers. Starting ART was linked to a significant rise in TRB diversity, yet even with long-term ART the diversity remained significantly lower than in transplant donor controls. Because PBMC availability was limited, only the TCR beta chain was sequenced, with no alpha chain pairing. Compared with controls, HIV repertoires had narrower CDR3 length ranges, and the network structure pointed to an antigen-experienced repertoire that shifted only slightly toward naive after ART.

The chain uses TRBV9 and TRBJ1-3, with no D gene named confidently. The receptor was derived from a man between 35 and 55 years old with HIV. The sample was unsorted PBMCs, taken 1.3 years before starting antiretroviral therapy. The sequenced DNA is TGTGCCAGCAGCGTAGACGGGAACGCTGGAAACACCATATATTTT. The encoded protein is CASSVDGNAGNTIYF. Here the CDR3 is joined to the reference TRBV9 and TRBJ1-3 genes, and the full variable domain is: DSGVTQTPKHLITATGQRVTLRCSPRSGDLSVYWYQQSLDQGLQFLIQYYNGEERAKGNILERFSAQQFPDLHSELNLSSLELGDSALYFCASSVDGNAGNTIYFGEGSWLTVV.